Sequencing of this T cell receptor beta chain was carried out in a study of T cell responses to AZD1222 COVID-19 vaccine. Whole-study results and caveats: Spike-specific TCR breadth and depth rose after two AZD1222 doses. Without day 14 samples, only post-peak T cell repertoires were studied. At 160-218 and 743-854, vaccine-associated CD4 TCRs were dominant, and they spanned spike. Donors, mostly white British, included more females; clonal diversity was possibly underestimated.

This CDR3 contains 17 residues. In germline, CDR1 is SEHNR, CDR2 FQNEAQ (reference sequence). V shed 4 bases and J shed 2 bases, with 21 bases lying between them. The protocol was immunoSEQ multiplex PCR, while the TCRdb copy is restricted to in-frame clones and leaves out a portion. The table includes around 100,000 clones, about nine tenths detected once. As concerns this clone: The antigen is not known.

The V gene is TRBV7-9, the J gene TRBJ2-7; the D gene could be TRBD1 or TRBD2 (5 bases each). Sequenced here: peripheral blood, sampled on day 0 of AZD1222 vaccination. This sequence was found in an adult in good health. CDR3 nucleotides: TGTGCCAGCAGCTCACTCAGCCGGGACCCAAATCCCTACGAGCAGTACTTC. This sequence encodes CASSSLSRDPNPYEQYF.